One sample yielded the 12 T cell receptor beta chains listed below, sequenced in a study of blood T cell repertoires in COVID-19. Repertoires were generated with immunoSEQ multiplex PCR, while TCRdb's copy carries only in-frame clones and drops some. Among about 94,000 clones listed, roughly 80% were seen once. The sample was peripheral blood. The receptors shown here come from a human donor in a cohort sampled during active COVID-19.

This chain links TRBV7-2 with TRBJ2-7; TRBD1 matches 7 bases. The CDR3 length is 14 residues. The germline V gene has CDR1 SGHTA and CDR2 FQGNSA. Trimming removed 5 bases from V and 0 bases from J; junction bases left unmatched: 4. CDR3 sequence: CASSPQGSSYEQYF. In DNA form, the CDR3 reads TGTGCCAGCAGCCCACAGGGGAGCTCCTACGAGCAGTACTTC.

The V and J genes are TRBV7-8 and TRBJ1-2; D might be TRBD1 (5 bases). V was pared by 5 bases and J by 4 bases, with 23 bases between. Germline V gives CDR1 SGHVS, CDR2 FQNEAQ. The CDR3 runs 17 residues. CDR3 region: CASSRESAGTRGYGYTF. CDR3 nucleotide sequence: TGTGCCAGCAGCCGAGAATCCGCGGGGACGAGAGGCTATGGCTACACCTTC.

The chain recombines TRBV5-1 with TRBJ2-7; 7 bases agree with TRBD2. The length of the CDR3 is 15 residues. Germline V gives CDR1 SGHRS, CDR2 YFSETQ. V shed 0 bases and J 3 bases; nucleotides not matched to a gene: 6. In DNA form, the CDR3 reads TGCGCCAGCAGCTTGGGGGGACTAACGGGCTACGAGCAGTACTTC. Translating gives CASSLGGLTGYEQYF.

There are a few counts of this clone. The chain has TRBV29-1 and TRBJ1-4; 7 bases fit TRBD1. The CDR3 is 16 amino acids. The ends lost 6 bases at V and 3 bases at J; junction bases unmatched: 13. From germline, CDR1 is SQVTM and CDR2 ANQGSEA. The CDR3 DNA follows: TGCAGCGTGGTAACCGGGACAGCCTTCTCTAATGAAAAACTGTTTTTT. Translated, it gives CSVVTGTAFSNEKLFF.

The chain uses TRBV19 and TRBJ1-1; D not resolved. Germline lookup yields CDR1 LNHDA and CDR2 SQIVND (reference sequence). The CDR3 runs 13 residues. Trimming left V 7 bases short and J 0 bases short, with 9 bases between. The CDR3 nucleotides read TGTGCCAGTAAAACGGGAATGAACACTGAAGCTTTCTTT. Its protein is CASKTGMNTEAFF. Using reference TRBV19 and TRBJ1-1 for the parts outside the CDR3, the full variable domain is DGGITQSPKYLFRKEGQNVTLSCEQNLNHDAMYWYRQDPGQGLRLIYYSQIVNDFQKGDIAEGYSVSREKKESFPLTVTSAQKNPTAFYLCASKTGMNTEAFFGQGTRLTVV.

The rearrangement uses TRBV6-1 and TRBJ1-6; 8 bases map to TRBD1. V lost 4 bases and J lost 1; bases outside the gene matches: 3. CDR1 and CDR2 (germline): MNHNS, SASEGT. The CDR3 contains 16 residues. CDR3 DNA sequence: TGTGCCAGCAGTGGATACAGGGGGTCCTATAATTCACCCCTCCACTTT. It is translated as CASSGYRGSYNSPLHF.

The chain is built from TRBV5-1 and TRBJ2-7; TRBD2 might be the D (6 bases). V was shortened by 0 bases and J by 2 bases, with 12 bases between the two germline ends. The CDR3 is 15 amino acids. CDR1 is SGHRS and CDR2 is YFSETQ in the germline V gene. This CDR3 is CASSLDGTPPYEQYF. The CDR3 coding sequence is TGCGCCAGCAGCTTGGATGGGACTCCTCCCTACGAGCAGTACTTC.

The genes are TRBV28 and TRBJ2-6; D remains unclear. This CDR3 is 15 amino acids long. Per germline, CDR1 MDHEN and CDR2 SYDVKM. V lost 6 bases and J 0 bases, leaving 9 bases between the germline ends. Here the CDR3 reads CASSEVSSGANVLTF. In DNA form, the CDR3 reads TGTGCCAGCAGCGAGGTTTCCTCTGGGGCCAACGTCCTGACTTTC.

The V gene is TRBV7-9, the J gene TRBJ1-4; no definite D call. V lost 5 bases, J lost 1 base, and 14 bases lay in between. The CDR3 extends over 16 amino acids. The germline gives CDR1 SEHNR, CDR2 FQNEAQ (reference sequence). CDR3 in DNA: TGTGCCAGCAGCACCCCGACCGGGAGAACTAATGAAAAACTGTTTTTT. Its translation is CASSTPTGRTNEKLFF.

The chain carries TRBV6-2 or TRBV6-3 and TRBJ2-7, with TRBD2 identical over 11 bases. Per the germline V gene, CDR1 is MNHEY and CDR2 is SVGEGT. The ends lost 6 bases at V and 6 bases at J; junction bases unmatched: 10. The CDR3 is made up of 15 amino acids. The CDR3 sequence is CASRPLAGGAREQYF. The DNA for the CDR3 is TGTGCCAGCAGACCTCTAGCGGGAGGAGCCCGCGAGCAGTACTTC.

The chain couples TRBV27 to TRBJ2-3; tentative D call: TRBD2 (5 bases). Germline CDR1 is MNHEY and CDR2 is SMNVEV (reference sequence). Trimming pared 0 bases from V and 6 bases from J, leaving 7 bases between. The CDR3 has 13 amino acids. CDR3 in DNA: TGTGCCAGCAGTTTATCGAGGGCCGATACGCAGTATTTT. Translated: CASSLSRADTQYF.

The V gene is TRBV6-6, the J gene TRBJ2-7; 9 nucleotides agree with TRBD1. CDR1 is MNHNY, CDR2 SVGAGI, per germline (reference sequence). V gave up 5 bases and J gave up 3 bases; unmatched junction bases: 5. This CDR3 contains 14 residues. The CDR3 protein is CASSQPGQGYEQYF. The CDR3 nucleotides are TGTGCCAGCAGTCAGCCGGGACAGGGCTACGAGCAGTACTTC.